Below, 13 T cell receptor beta chains from the same sample are listed, as sequenced in a study of control samples from healthy donors and cancer patients. The protocol was immunoSEQ multiplex PCR, while the TCRdb copy is restricted to in-frame clones and leaves out a portion. The sample gives about 160,000 clones, 96% of which show up once; approximately 1% is in the top ten. The source material was blood. The receptors stem from a woman aged 25 to 39 in good health.

This clone was picked up one time. The V gene is TRBV10-3, the J gene TRBJ1-1; TRBD1 is a possible D gene (5 bases). The CDR3 spans 14 residues. Germline V gene data show CDR1 as ENHRY and CDR2 as SYGVKD. The germline V and J ends were trimmed by 6 bases and 2 bases, with 13 bases remaining between them. The CDR3 sequence: CAIRARDGNTEAFF. CDR3 bases: TGTGCCATCAGGGCCCGGGACGGCAACACTGAAGCTTTCTTT.

The V gene is TRBV27, the J gene TRBJ2-7; 7 bases line up with TRBD1. This CDR3 spans 15 amino acids. Germline assignment: CDR1 MNHEY and CDR2 SMNVEV (reference sequence). With 4 bases clipped from V and 2 bases from J, the junction kept 8 bases outside the gene matches. CDR3 sequence: CASSSPQGPPYEQYF. The DNA for the CDR3 is TGTGCCAGCAGTTCCCCACAGGGGCCGCCCTACGAGCAGTACTTC.

This chain connects TRBV21-1 to TRBJ1-4. TRBV21-1 is marked as a pseudogene. The CDR3 contains 12 residues. This CDR3 is CASREVGEKLFF. CDR3 DNA sequence: TGTGCCAGCAGAGAGGTTGGGGAAAAACTGTTTTTT.

V is TRBV27 and J is TRBJ2-3, with 10 bases identical to TRBD2. V shed 5 bases, J shed 5 bases, and the junction held 7 bases outside the gene matches. Per the germline V gene, CDR1 is MNHEY and CDR2 is SMNVEV (reference sequence). CDR3 length equals 15 residues. CDR3 sequence (DNA): TGTGCCAGCAGTCGGGTAGCGGGAGGAGGAGATACGCAGTATTTT. Its protein product is CASSRVAGGGDTQYF.

There are a few counts of this clone. V usage is TRBV6-5 and J usage is TRBJ1-6, with TRBD1 matching 7 bases. The V gene's germline CDR1 is MNHEY and CDR2 SVGAGI. Trimming took 9 bases from V and 8 from J; bases not matched to a gene: 10. The CDR3 is made up of 14 amino acids. The CDR3 sequence is CASLRDSWDSPLHF. CDR3 DNA sequence: TGTGCCAGTCTCAGGGACAGCTGGGATTCACCCCTCCACTTT.

This chain links TRBV6-5 with TRBJ2-3, with 9 bases matching TRBD2. Per the germline V gene, CDR1 is MNHEY and CDR2 is SVGAGI. V lost 8 bases and J lost 2; bases outside the gene matches: 8. CDR3 size: 15 residues. The CDR3 nucleotides are TGTGCCAGCGAAGAGGCTAGCGGGGACACAGATACGCAGTATTTT. Translated, it gives CASEEASGDTDTQYF.

The chain combines TRBV2 with TRBJ2-7, with TRBD1 matching 7 bases. Trimming removed 4 bases from V and 1 base from J; junction bases left unmatched: 4. Germline lookup yields CDR1 SNHLY and CDR2 FYNNEI. The CDR3 covers 14 residues. The CDR3 DNA reads TGTGCCAGCAGTGCCCGGGACAGATCCTACGAGCAGTACTTC. It yields the protein CASSARDRSYEQYF.

This clone was recorded only once. The chain uses TRBV24-1 and TRBJ2-7; D may match TRBD1 or TRBD2 (5 bases each). V lost 6 bases and J lost 3, with 14 bases in between. The CDR3 has 14 amino acids. Germline CDR1 reads KGHDR; CDR2 reads SFDVKD. CDR3 sequence reads: CATSFWDGGYEQYF. In nucleotides, the CDR3 is TGTGCCACCAGTTTCTGGGATGGGGGCTACGAGCAGTACTTC.

CDR3 DNA sequence: TGTGCCAGCAGTTACTCCGTCGCCTCCTACAATGAGCAGTTCTTC. Amino acid sequence: CASSYSVASYNEQFF. The chain carries TRBV6-5 and TRBJ2-1; the D is unclear. This CDR3 comprises 15 residues. Germline assignment: CDR1 MNHEY and CDR2 SVGAGI. V gave up 0 bases and J gave up 0 bases, with 6 bases separating them.

The V and J genes are TRBV11-2 and TRBJ2-1; a weak D match, TRBD1 (6 bases). V was cut by 4 bases and J by 0 bases, with 13 bases left in between. The CDR3 is made up of 16 amino acids. The germline gives CDR1 SGHAT, CDR2 FQNNGV. The CDR3 loop is CASSSRTDYSYNEQFF. The CDR3 DNA follows: TGTGCCAGCAGCTCAAGGACAGATTACTCCTACAATGAGCAGTTCTTC.

In its sample, this clone was seen once. This chain joins TRBV4-1 and TRBJ1-1; D is ambiguous. With 2 bases removed from V and 4 bases from J, the gap between germline ends came to 14 bases. The CDR3 is made up of 15 amino acids. Germline V gene lookup returns CDR1 MGHRA and CDR2 YSYEKL. CDR3 coding DNA: TGCGCCAGCAGCCAATCTTCATTCCTCCCCACTGAAGCTTTCTTT. This translates into CASSQSSFLPTEAFF.

This chain uses TRBV28 with TRBJ1-2; TRBD1 matches at 7 bases. The ends lost 5 bases at V and 5 bases at J; junction bases unmatched: 8. CDR3 length equals 14 residues. CDR1 and CDR2 (germline): MDHEN, SYDVKM. The CDR3 reads CASSPGTDRYGYTF. The CDR3 DNA reads as TGTGCCAGCAGTCCCGGGACAGACCGATATGGCTACACCTTC.

This sequence joins TRBV6-5 and TRBJ2-1; 12 nucleotides match TRBD1. This CDR3 spans 15 amino acids. V lost 6 bases and J lost 10; bases outside the gene matches: 10. In germline, CDR1 is MNHEY, CDR2 SVGAGI. The CDR3 DNA reads TGTGCCAGCAGGTCCGGGACAGGGGGCAGTCGGGAGCAGTTCTTC. Protein: CASRSGTGGSREQFF.